The 12 T cell receptor beta chains in this list originate from one sample, sequenced in a study of identical twins. Via MiXCR, TCRdb re-called the 5' RACE reads, giving one row per CDR3 protein. The profile shows 350,000 to 450,000 distinct CDR3 sequences, about 18% of them singletons. The sequencing sample was made of naive T cells sorted from blood. The source is a man between 45 and 60 years old in good health.

The sample holds many counts of this clonotype. This chain connects TRBV9 to TRBJ2-1; 10 bases are shared with TRBD2. The CDR3 sequence is 15 residues long. The V gene's germline CDR1 is SGDLS and CDR2 YYNGEE. J gave up 4 bases and V 0 bases, and 1 base lay outside the gene matches. The CDR3 DNA reads TGTGCCAGCAGCGTAGGTAGCGGGGGGTACAATGAGCAGTTCTTC. Its protein product is CASSVGSGGYNEQFF.

The chain couples TRBV19 to TRBJ1-1; no reliable D call. The CDR3 length is 15 residues. Germline assignment: CDR1 LNHDA and CDR2 SQIVND (reference sequence). The germline V and J ends were trimmed by 5 bases and 4 bases, with 17 bases remaining between them. For the CDR3, the DNA is TGTGCCAGTAGTTCGAACCTCCGGATGGGCACTGAAGCTTTCTTT. The encoded protein is CASSSNLRMGTEAFF.

This clonotype was seen only a few times. The chain joins TRBV6-1 to TRBJ2-1; the match to TRBD2 covers 7 bases. Germline V CDR1 and CDR2: MNHNS, SASEGT. The CDR3 covers 13 residues. With V trimmed by 7 bases and J by 8 bases, 8 bases remained unmatched. The CDR3: CASTEGLRDEQFF. The CDR3, as DNA: TGTGCCAGCACTGAGGGACTACGGGATGAGCAGTTCTTC.

The V call is TRBV20-1, the J call TRBJ2-1; a weak D match, TRBD2 (5 bases). The length of the CDR3 is 15 residues. The V gene's germline CDR1 is DFQATT and CDR2 SNEGSKA (reference sequence). The ends were cut back, 6 bases at V and 8 bases at J, with 23 bases in the middle. CDR3 DNA: TGCAGTGCCACTCCCCCCCCGGAGGTTTTCGATGAGCAGTTCTTC. Translated: CSATPPPEVFDEQFF.

This clonotype was counted at least ten times. Sequence at one end of the junction differs from germline and may be a read error. V and J are TRBV7-2 and TRBJ2-2, with 12 bases fitting TRBD2. The CDR3 has 16 amino acids. The germline gives CDR1 SGHTA, CDR2 FQGNSA. In DNA, the CDR3 is TGTGCCAGCACCTTACTAGCGGGAGGCGGCACCGGGGAGCTGTTTTTT. Translation: CASTLLAGGGTGELFF.

The table lists this clonotype with many counts. V usage is TRBV20-1 and J usage is TRBJ2-6; maybe TRBD1 (6 bases). The length of the CDR3 is 16 residues. Germline loops: CDR1 DFQATT, CDR2 SNEGSKA (reference sequence). V lost 1 base to trimming and J lost 0 bases, with 10 bases between them. The CDR3 DNA reads TGCAGTGCTAGAGGCCCGACAGGCTCTGGGGCCAACGTCCTGACTTTC. It is translated as CSARGPTGSGANVLTF.

The CDR3 reads CATKIFSGENEQFF. CDR3 DNA sequence: TGTGCCACCAAGATATTTAGCGGGGAAAATGAGCAGTTCTTC. The chain combines TRBV10-3 with TRBJ2-1; 8 bases are shared with TRBD2. CDR1 is ENHRY, CDR2 SYGVKD, per germline. The length of the CDR3 is 14 residues. V lost 10 bases, J lost 7 bases, and 12 bases stayed unmatched.

This clonotype turned up a few times. The gene calls are TRBV7-2 and TRBJ1-4; 9 bases match TRBD1. This CDR3 contains 14 residues. CDR1 is SGHTA, CDR2 FQGNSA, per germline. V gave up 4 bases and J gave up 5 bases; unmatched junction bases: 2. CDR3 sequence: CASSSTGGNEKLFF. The CDR3 bases are TGTGCCAGCAGCTCGACAGGGGGAAATGAAAAACTGTTTTTT.

The chain recombines TRBV12-3 or TRBV12-4 with TRBJ2-7, with TRBD1 identical over 10 bases. V lost 6 bases, J lost 5 bases, and 10 bases stayed unmatched. This CDR3 comprises 15 residues. The CDR3 is CASRPAGQGFNEQYF. In nucleotides, the CDR3 is TGTGCCAGCAGACCGGCGGGACAGGGGTTCAACGAGCAGTACTTC.

The rearrangement joins TRBV5-1 to TRBJ2-7, with D tentatively TRBD1 (6 bases). The CDR3 has 14 amino acids. The V and J ends lost 4 bases and 2 bases respectively, with 13 bases between them. CDR1 is SGHRS, CDR2 YFSETQ, per germline. CDR3 sequence reads: CASSPDGQPYEQYF. The CDR3 nucleotides are TGCGCCAGCAGCCCAGACGGACAGCCCTACGAGCAGTACTTC.

This clonotype was seen ten or more times. The chain carries TRBV28 and TRBJ1-4; D is unclear. The CDR3 runs to 13 residues. Germline-derived CDR1 and CDR2 are MDHEN and SYDVKM. V lost 3 bases and J 6 bases, leaving 8 bases between the germline ends. CDR3 residues: CASSLHLDEKLFF. CDR3 DNA: TGTGCCAGCAGTTTGCACCTGGATGAAAAACTGTTTTTT.

In its sample, this clonotype was seen once. This chain uses TRBV7-6 with TRBJ2-2, with D possibly being TRBD2 (5 bases). V lost 2 bases to trimming and J lost 7 bases, with 11 bases between them. CDR1 SGHVS and CDR2 FNYEAQ come from the germline V gene. This CDR3 has 14 residues. The DNA of the CDR3 is TGTGCCAGCAGCTTATCGGGGTCATACGGGGAGCTGTTTTTT. Protein product: CASSLSGSYGELFF. The full variable domain, its missing parts supplied by reference TRBV7-6 and TRBJ2-2, is GAGVSQSPRYKVTKRGQDVALRCDPISGHVSLYWYRQALGQGPEFLTYFNYEAQQDKSGLPNDRFSAERPEGSISTLTIQRTEQRDSAMYRCASSLSGSYGELFFGEGSRLTVL.